These T cell receptor beta chains were read from a single sample in a study of preoperative IRX-2 immunotherapy in early breast cancer. Produced via immunoSEQ multiplex PCR; TCRdb's table is partial and in-frame only. The sample shows around 62,000 clones, 94% of them seen only once. This material was collected from a patient treated with IRX-2 immunotherapy. The receptors stem from a human donor with breast cancer. Each CDR3 is given with its conserved first and last residue. D genes are given only for firm matches.

CDR3aa	v_gene	j_gene	d_gene
CASSITGTGVGGYTF	TRBV5-1	TRBJ1-2	TRBD1
CASSHNRGGNEQYF	TRBV27	TRBJ2-7	-
CASSVAFWPTYEQYF	TRBV9	TRBJ2-7	-
CAWGDPSPLHF	TRBV30	TRBJ1-6	-
CSAAPGGTDTQYF	TRBV29-1	TRBJ2-3	-
CASSQAGNEKLFF	TRBV4-2	TRBJ1-4	-
CASTLMAGGRYTQYF	TRBV7-2	TRBJ2-3	TRBD2
CASSLDAVGQYF	TRBV5-1	TRBJ2-7	-
CASSPGVHSSTDTQYF	TRBV11-2	TRBJ2-3	-
CSVDGTGVVETQYF	TRBV29-1	TRBJ2-5	TRBD1